The present T cell receptor (beta chain) was sequenced within a study of blood T cell repertoires in COVID-19. For the study at large: Collection of acute and convalescent COVID-19 samples took place in the United States, Italy and Spain.

This CDR3 comprises 15 residues. J gave up 5 bases and V 3 bases, and 5 bases lay outside the gene matches. Looked up from germline, CDR1 is KGHSH and CDR2 is LQKENI. Method: immunoSEQ multiplex PCR; TCRdb's copy keeps in-frame clones and lacks some. The sample holds some 260,000 clones, around 80% seen once. The chain links TRBV18 to TRBJ2-2; 8 bases map to TRBD1. The TCR comes from a man between 25 and 39 years old with acute COVID-19. Source material: PBMCs or T cells enriched from blood (not recorded which). The CDR3 coding sequence is TGTGCCAGCTCACCGGACAGGGTTGGAACCGGGGAGCTGTTTTTT. Translation gives CASSPDRVGTGELFF.